The source of this TCR beta chain is a study of CD8+CD57+ T cells in acquired aplastic anemia. Study-level points and caveats: A set of roughly 27 CD8+ CDR3 sequences was shared between patients and controls, and these sequences appeared highly expressed in patients.

The CDR3 spans 14 residues. CDR1 and CDR2 from the germline V gene are SNHLY and FYNNEI. Trimming removed 6 bases at V and 12 bases at J, with 21 bases between. Notes on this clonotype: Its specificity is not known.

Genomic DNA acted as the template from which TCR beta VDJ combination and CDR3 sequence profiling were carried out. TCRdb independently ran MiXCR on the reads; one entry per CDR3 protein. The data contain around 200,000 distinct CDR3 sequences, around 60% of them singletons. This chain connects TRBV2 to TRBJ1-5; D ambiguous. The material sequenced was sorted CD4+, CD8+, or CD8+CD57+ T cells (not recorded which) from PBMCs. This sequence was found in a human donor in good health. This chain's CDR3 is CASRRSGLSPRQHF. CDR3 nucleotides: TGTGCCAGCAGACGGAGCGGACTCTCCCCACGCCAGCATTTT.